The clone carrying this T cell receptor (beta chain) was counted a single time. The antigen is undetermined. The data were obtained in a study of graft-versus-host responses after intestinal transplantation. Study-wide background: Recipients underwent multivisceral, liver-intestinal, or isolated intestinal transplants. All recipients were given anti-thymocyte globulin induction, and tacrolimus and steroids were then administered for around three years. Notes on the study in general: Those patients showing graft-donor T cell macrochimerism displayed high graft-versus-host to host-versus-graft clonal ratios in allografts. GvH clones were identified in recipient marrow, with some first appearing in ileum or blood.

TCRdb's table, derived via immunoSEQ multiplex PCR, lists solely in-frame clones and lacks some. The sample consists of some 40,000 clones, over 90% of them appearing once. Trimming pared 0 bases from V and 10 bases from J, leaving 14 bases between. CDR3 length: 14 amino acids. The germline V gene has CDR1 SGHRS and CDR2 YFSETQ. The sequenced sample was unstimulated CD8+ T cells sorted from spleen or lymph node cells, obtained before transplant. This receptor was identified in a human donor who was the organ donor for an intestinal transplant. The chain combines TRBV5-1 with TRBJ2-1; no reliable D call. The CDR3 DNA follows: TGCGCCAGCAGCTTGGCAGGCCTCTCGCGCGAGCAGTTCTTC. Translating gives CASSLAGLSREQFF.